Presented here are 5 T cell receptor beta chains from one specimen sequenced in a study of cytomegalovirus exposure and HLA in healthy donors (dated by TCRdb to about 2017). The method was the immunoSEQ multiplex PCR assay. A mixture of 60 forward primers for TCR Vbeta segments and 13 reverse primers for TCR Jbeta segments was used in the multiplex PCR. Entries here come from immuneACCESS through TCRdb and include only in-frame sequences with V and J called. Some clones fail to appear in such tables; in the studies checked, an unresolved V gene covers under half of the shortfall, and the cause of the remainder is unknown. This sample lists 160,000 or so clones; about 78% were detected once. The ten most abundant clones make up more than 1.2% of the sample. Sequencing input: PBMCs. The receptors derive from a male donor in good health and CMV-seronegative.

This clone was seen more than once but under ten times. The CDR3 region is CAWKVGGTEAFF. In DNA form, the CDR3 reads TGTGCCTGGAAGGTGGGAGGCACTGAAGCTTTCTTT. J is TRBJ1-1 and V is TRBV30; no definite D call. Trimming shortened V by 4 bases and J by 4 bases, and 10 bases separated the two germline ends. Germline V gene sequence: CDR1 GTSNPN, CDR2 SVGIG (reference sequence). The CDR3 loop spans 12 amino acids.

The chain links TRBV7-9 to TRBJ1-4; perhaps TRBD1 as D (5 bases). CDR1 is SEHNR, CDR2 FQNEAQ, per germline (reference sequence). This CDR3 comprises 14 residues. Between the trimmed V and J ends, which lost 5 bases and 7 bases, there was a span of 14 bases. This CDR3 reads CASSRMGGVEKLFF. The CDR3 DNA reads TGTGCCAGCAGCAGGATGGGGGGAGTTGAAAAACTGTTTTTT.

This clone was detected a few times. The chain is built from TRBV25-1 and TRBJ2-7; TRBD1 agrees at 7 bases. The CDR3 contains 13 residues. The J segment lost 5 bases and the V segment lost 8 bases, leaving 9 bases of the junction unmatched. Germline CDR1 reads MGHDK; CDR2 reads SYGVNS. CDR3 in amino acids: CASHSDRENEQYF. DNA of the CDR3: TGTGCCAGCCATAGCGACAGGGAGAACGAGCAGTACTTC.

The genes are TRBV5-4 and TRBJ2-2; 12 nucleotides agree with TRBD2. This CDR3 has 15 amino acids. With V trimmed by 0 bases and J by 6 bases, 0 bases remained unmatched. Germline assignment: CDR1 SGHNT and CDR2 YYREEE (reference sequence). CDR3 loop: CASSLGLAGAGELFF. CDR3 bases: TGTGCCAGCAGCTTGGGACTAGCGGGGGCCGGGGAGCTGTTTTTT.

This clone showed up just a few times. V is TRBV6-5 and J is TRBJ1-2; TRBD1 agrees at 8 bases. CDR1 is MNHEY and CDR2 is SVGAGI in the germline V gene. The V segment lost 2 bases and the J segment 13 bases; nucleotides outside the gene matches: 12. The CDR3 consists of 14 residues. The CDR3 bases are TGTGCCAGCAGTTACCATACCAATCAGGGGGCGCCCACCTTC. The encoded protein is CASSYHTNQGAPTF.